Listed below are T cell receptor beta chains from one sample, sequenced in a study of cytomegalovirus exposure and HLA in healthy donors. The table came from immunoSEQ multiplex PCR; TCRdb's copy has only in-frame clones and leaves some out. Recorded here are 80,000 to 100,000 clones; the top ten clones represent roughly 15%. The sequenced sample consisted of PBMCs. The source of these receptors is a man aged 45-65 years in good health and CMV-seropositive. Each CDR3 is given with its conserved first and last residue. A D gene is named only where the DNA matches it firmly.

TRBJ2-1 | TRBV27 | TRBD2 | TGTGCCAGCAGCCCCGGGACTAGCGGGAGTGATGAGCAGTTCTTC | CASSPGTSGSDEQFF
TRBJ1-5 | TRBV30 | TRBD1 | TGTGCCTGGAGTCGAGGGGGCGCGGGCAATCAGCCCCAGCATTTT | CAWSRGGAGNQPQHF
TRBJ1-5 | TRBV15 | . | TGTGCCACCAGCAGAGATGGGGGGGGTGGGCAGCCCCAGCATTTT | CATSRDGGGGQPQHF
TRBJ1-1 | TRBV19 | . | TGTGCCAGTAGTATCCGAAGCCAGGGGAACACTGAAGCTTTCTTT | CASSIRSQGNTEAFF
TRBJ2-3 | TRBV7-4 | TRBD2 | TGTGCCAGCAGCTTAGCACTTCAACCGGGACTAGCGGAAACTAGCACAGATACGCAGTATTTT | CASSLALQPGLAETSTDTQYF
TRBJ2-7 | TRBV7-2 | . | TGTGCCAGCAGCCCAGACTATCGTCCCCCCTACGAGCAGTACTTC | CASSPDYRPPYEQYF
TRBJ2-2 | TRBV4-1 | . | TGCGCCAGCAGCCCACGTACGGGGGTTGGGGAGCTGTTTTTT | CASSPRTGVGELFF
TRBJ2-1 | TRBV5-6 | . | TGTGCCAGCAGCTTTACTAATGAGCAGTTCTTC | CASSFTNEQFF
TRBJ2-7 | TRBV5-6 | TRBD1 | TGTGCCAGCAGTTGGGACAGGGGGTACGAGCAGTACTTC | CASSWDRGYEQYF
TRBJ1-4 | TRBV5-6 | . | TGTGCCAGCAGCTTGGCCCCTAACAGGCCCATTAATGAAAAACTGTTTTTT | CASSLAPNRPINEKLFF
TRBJ1-5 | TRBV19 | . | TGTGCCAGTCGCGACAGGTATAGCAATCAGCCCCAGCATTTT | CASRDRYSNQPQHF
TRBJ2-7 | TRBV11-3 | . | TGTGCCAGCAGCCCAACACAAGGGGGCTACGAGCAGTACTTC | CASSPTQGGYEQYF
TRBJ2-3 | TRBV4-1 | TRBD2 | TGCGCCAGCAGGTTAAGGGGGACTAGCAACACAGATACGCAGTATTTT | CASRLRGTSNTDTQYF
TRBJ1-2 | TRBV4-2 | . | TGTGCCAGCAGCCAAGATATTGGGGGAGGTGTCGTGAGCCTATATGGCTACACCTTC | CASSQDIGGGVVSLYGYTF
TRBJ2-1 | TRBV6-1 | TRBD2 | TGTGCCAGCAGTGAAGCGGGACTATCCTCGAATGAGCAGTTCTTC | CASSEAGLSSNEQFF
TRBJ1-1 | TRBV4-2 | . | TGTGCCAGCAGCCACCGCCAGATGAACACTGAAGCTTTCTTT | CASSHRQMNTEAFF
TRBJ1-1 | TRBV4-3 | . | TGCGCCAGCAGCCAAGAAATACTAAACACTGAAGCTTTCTTT | CASSQEILNTEAFF